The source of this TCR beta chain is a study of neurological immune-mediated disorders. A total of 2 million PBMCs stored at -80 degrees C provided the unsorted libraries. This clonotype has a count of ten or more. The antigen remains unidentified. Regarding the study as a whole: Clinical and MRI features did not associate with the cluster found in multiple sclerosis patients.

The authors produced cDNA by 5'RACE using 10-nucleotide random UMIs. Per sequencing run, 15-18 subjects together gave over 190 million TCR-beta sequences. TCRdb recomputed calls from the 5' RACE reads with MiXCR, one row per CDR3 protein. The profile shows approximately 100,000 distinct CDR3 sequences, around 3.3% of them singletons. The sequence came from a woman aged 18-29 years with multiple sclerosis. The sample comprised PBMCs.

The CDR3 DNA sequence: TGCGCCAGCAGCTTGAGTGGCGGGAGTGGTAATGAGCAGTTCTTC. This codes for CASSLSGGSGNEQFF. The chain recombines TRBV5-1 with TRBJ2-1; TRBD2 agrees at 7 bases. Germline CDR1 and CDR2: SGHRS and YFSETQ. The CDR3 has 15 residues. V shed 1 base, J shed 7 bases, and the junction held 8 bases outside the gene matches. The whole variable domain, remainder taken from reference TRBV5-1 and TRBJ2-1, is KAGVTQTPRYLIKTRGQQVTLSCSPISGHRSVSWYQQTPGQGLQFLFEYFSETQRNKGNFPGRFSGRQFSNSRSEMNVSTLELGDSALYLCASSLSGGSGNEQFFGPGTRLTVL.